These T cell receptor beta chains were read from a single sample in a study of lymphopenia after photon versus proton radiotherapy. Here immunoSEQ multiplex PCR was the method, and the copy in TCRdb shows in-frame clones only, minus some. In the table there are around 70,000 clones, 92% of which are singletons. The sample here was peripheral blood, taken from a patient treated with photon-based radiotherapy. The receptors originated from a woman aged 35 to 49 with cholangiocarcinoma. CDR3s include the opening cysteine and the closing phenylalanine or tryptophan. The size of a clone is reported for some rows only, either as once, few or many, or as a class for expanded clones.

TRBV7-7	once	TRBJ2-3	CASSPGLAGVADTQYF
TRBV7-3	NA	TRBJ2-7	CASSLVGGQGRSYEQYF
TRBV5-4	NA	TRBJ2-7	CASKRSGTSLTEQYF
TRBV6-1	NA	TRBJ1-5	CASSEENISNQPQHF
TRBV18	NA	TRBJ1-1	CASSPRGGIEGIRVGTEAFF
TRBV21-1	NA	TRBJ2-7	CASEDGRDSYEQYF
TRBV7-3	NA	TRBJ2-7	CASSSRTGSGAGDPYEQYF
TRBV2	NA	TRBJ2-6	CASSERRRAISGANVLTF
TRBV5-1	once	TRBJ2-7	CASSPAGGLNEQYF
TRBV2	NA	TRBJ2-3	CASSGAGGAFSTDTQYF
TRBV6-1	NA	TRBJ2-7	CASGPGFSYEQYF
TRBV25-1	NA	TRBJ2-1	CASSEARIVDGHNEQFF
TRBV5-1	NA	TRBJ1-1	CASNSRGRSFF
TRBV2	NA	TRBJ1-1	CASSTQGSTEAFF
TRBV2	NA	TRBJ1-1	CASSNSGGNTEAFF
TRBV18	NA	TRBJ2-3	CASSPLAGSTDTQYF
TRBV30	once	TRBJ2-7	CAWSPQAGYEQYF
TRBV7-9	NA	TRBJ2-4	CASRPKAAGNIQYF
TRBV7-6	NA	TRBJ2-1	CASSRGQGNEQFF
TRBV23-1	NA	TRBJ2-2	CASRGTDPQANTGELFF
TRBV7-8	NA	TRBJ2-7	CASSLVVGAGKTHEQYF
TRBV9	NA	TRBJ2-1	CASSASSYNEQFF
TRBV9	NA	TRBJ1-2	CASSALGGGYGYTF
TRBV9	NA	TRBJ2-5	CASSAAGTIQETQYF
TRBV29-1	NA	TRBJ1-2	CSVVDIDYGYTF
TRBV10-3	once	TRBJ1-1	CAIRQGTEAFF
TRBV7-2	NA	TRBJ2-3	CASSLDGRGTDTQYF
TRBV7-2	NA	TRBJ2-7	CASSLEYGSPYEQYF